This TCR beta chain is from a study of T cell responses to AZD1222 COVID-19 vaccine. General study findings and limits: Once two AZD1222 doses were given, Spike-specific TCR breadth and depth went up.

Here immunoSEQ multiplex PCR was the method, and the copy in TCRdb shows in-frame clones only, minus some. The repertoire holds roughly 100,000 clones, with more than 75% as singletons. As to this clone: Its antigen is currently unknown.

This CDR3 is built from 15 residues. Trimming pared 1 base from V and 2 bases from J, leaving 10 bases between. Germline V gene data show CDR1 as SGHTA and CDR2 as FQGNSA. The input for sequencing was peripheral blood, taken on day 0 of AZD1222 vaccination. The rearrangement uses TRBV7-2 and TRBJ2-3; D remains ambiguous. This clonotype was sampled from an adult in good health. CDR3 amino acids: CASSLGQPPTDTQYF. The CDR3 bases are TGTGCCAGCAGCTTAGGCCAGCCTCCCACAGATACGCAGTATTTT.